The 20 T cell receptor beta chains listed next were all sequenced from one sample in a study of sequential checkpoint blockade in melanoma. Treatment of the sample: randomized to nivolumab then ipilimumab (arm A) or the reverse (arm B). Assay: immunoSEQ multiplex PCR; the TCRdb copy retains only in-frame clones and omits some. The sample yields 25,000 to 30,000 clones, 70% to 80% seen once. Specimen: CD8+ T cells sorted from blood (inferred from file names), collected from a patient given nivolumab and ipilimumab in sequence. The receptor set was obtained from a human donor with melanoma.

The chain's CDR3 is CASSWARGVYEQYF. CDR3 DNA: TGTGCCAGCAGTTGGGCCAGGGGGGTTTACGAGCAGTACTTC. The chain is built from TRBV6-5 and TRBJ2-7; a weak D match, TRBD1 (7 bases). Trimming took off 4 bases at V and 4 bases at J, with 14 bases between the two ends. The CDR3 length is 14 residues. Germline V gene sequence: CDR1 MNHEY, CDR2 SVGAGI.

Only a few counts were recorded for this clone. The chain couples TRBV19 to TRBJ2-7; TRBD2 matches at 9 bases. The CDR3 length is 15 residues. The V gene end was trimmed by 5 bases and the J gene end by 0 bases; junction bases not matched to a gene: 5. The germline CDR1 and CDR2 sequences are LNHDA and SQIVND (reference sequence). In DNA form, the CDR3 reads TGTGCCAGTAGTGCTAGCGGGGCGAGCTCCTACGAGCAGTACTTC. Protein: CASSASGASSYEQYF.

The chain's CDR3 is CASSVEGTRADTQYF. The CDR3, as DNA: TGTGCCAGCAGCGTAGAGGGGACTAGAGCAGATACGCAGTATTTT. J is TRBJ2-3 and V is TRBV9; 8 bases match TRBD2. The CDR3 consists of 15 residues. V was pared by 0 bases and J by 4 bases, with 4 bases of the junction left unmatched. The germline V gene encodes CDR1 SGDLS and CDR2 YYNGEE.

This sequence joins TRBV5-1 and TRBJ1-2; D unclear. V was clipped by 0 bases and J by 11 bases, with 11 bases between them. The CDR3 runs 12 residues. CDR1 is SGHRS and CDR2 is YFSETQ in the germline V gene. Here the CDR3 DNA reads TGCGCCAGCAGCTTGGACACTGGAGGGTACACCTTC. Translation gives CASSLDTGGYTF.

The chain links TRBV7-2 to TRBJ1-1; D perhaps matches TRBD1 (6 bases). V lost 4 bases and J lost 4, with 10 bases in between. The germline gives CDR1 SGHTA, CDR2 FQGNSA. The CDR3 totals 13 residues. The CDR3 nucleotides are TGTGCCAGCAGCTACCGGGACATCACTGAAGCTTTCTTT. It is translated as CASSYRDITEAFF.

This sequence joins TRBV29-1 and TRBJ1-2, with D tentatively TRBD1 (5 bases). Trimming left V 2 bases short and J 4 bases short, with 11 bases between. Germline CDR1 SQVTM, CDR2 ANQGSEA. The length of the CDR3 is 13 residues. In nucleotides, the CDR3 is TGCAGCGTTGAATCGGGGGTGGGCTATGGCTACACCTTC. Its translation: CSVESGVGYGYTF.

Here the CDR3 reads CASSQEVDQGKEKLFF. The CDR3, as DNA: TGCGCCAGCAGCCAAGAAGTGGATCAGGGGAAGGAAAAACTGTTTTTT. V is TRBV4-3 and J is TRBJ1-4, with a tentative D call TRBD1 (6 bases). The CDR3 loop spans 16 amino acids. Trimming removed 0 bases at V and 8 bases at J, with 16 bases between. Per the germline V gene, CDR1 is LGHNA and CDR2 is YSLEER.

The chain recombines TRBV5-1 with TRBJ1-2; D is unclear. The CDR3 is 13 residues long. Germline V CDR1 and CDR2: SGHRS, YFSETQ. V lost 3 bases and J lost 6, with 12 bases in between. This CDR3 reads CASSYSPMDGYTF. In nucleotides, the CDR3 is TGCGCCAGCAGCTACAGCCCTATGGATGGCTACACCTTC.

The J gene is TRBJ2-2, the V gene TRBV7-9; no definite D call. The germline V gene has CDR1 SEHNR and CDR2 FQNEAQ (reference sequence). Deletions cut 5 bases from V and 0 bases from J, with 7 bases between. The length of the CDR3 is 14 residues. CDR3 coding DNA: TGTGCCAGCAGCCGACTCCCGAACACCGGGGAGCTGTTTTTT. It specifies CASSRLPNTGELFF.

J is TRBJ2-1 and V is TRBV19; D might be TRBD2 (6 bases). The CDR3 runs 16 residues. Germline V CDR1 and CDR2: LNHDA, SQIVND (reference sequence). V gave up 6 bases and J gave up 7 bases, with 22 bases separating them. The DNA for the CDR3 is TGTGCCAGTAGCAGACTAGGGAATTTTCTTGTGAATGAGCAGTTCTTC. It specifies CASSRLGNFLVNEQFF.

In the case of this clone: Other DNA sequences within the sample encode an identical CDR3. The rearrangement uses TRBV11-1 and TRBJ1-6; maybe TRBD1 (5 bases). CDR1 and CDR2 from the germline V gene are SGHAT and FQDESV (reference sequence). The CDR3 length is 14 residues. V shed 5 bases and J shed 5 bases, with 10 bases lying between them. DNA of the CDR3: TGTGCCAGCAGCCGGCGGGGGAATAATTCACCCCTCCACTTT. Translating it yields CASSRRGNNSPLHF.

The genes are TRBV4-3 and TRBJ2-3; D is perhaps TRBD1 (5 bases). Deletions cut 4 bases from V and 2 bases from J, with 13 bases between. Germline V gives CDR1 LGHNA, CDR2 YSLEER. The CDR3 spans 15 residues. As DNA, the CDR3 is TGCGCCAGCAGCCGTAGCAGGGCACCCACAGATACGCAGTATTTT. Its protein is CASSRSRAPTDTQYF.

This clone was picked up one time. The gene calls are TRBV7-9 and TRBJ1-1; D is perhaps TRBD1 (6 bases). In germline, CDR1 is SEHNR, CDR2 FQNEAQ (reference sequence). This CDR3 spans 13 amino acids. V was clipped by 5 bases and J by 4 bases, with 11 bases between them. The CDR3 reads CASSATGTTEAFF. As DNA, the CDR3 is TGTGCCAGCAGCGCTACAGGGACCACTGAAGCTTTCTTT.

The DNA for the CDR3 is TGTGCCAGCAGCCAGATGGGACAGTTGGGGCAGCCCCAGCATTTT. Amino acid sequence: CASSQMGQLGQPQHF. The chain has TRBV9 and TRBJ1-5; the match to TRBD1 covers 7 bases. The germline V gene encodes CDR1 SGDLS and CDR2 YYNGEE. The CDR3 consists of 15 residues. Trimming removed 4 bases from V and 7 bases from J; junction bases left unmatched: 11.

The table lists this clone with a count of one. The V and J genes are TRBV7-9 and TRBJ1-5, with 7 nucleotides matching TRBD1. CDR1 is SEHNR and CDR2 is FQNEAQ in the germline V gene (reference sequence). The CDR3 covers 14 residues. The V gene end was trimmed by 0 bases and the J gene end by 5 bases; junction bases not matched to a gene: 1. CDR3 in amino acids: CASSLAGGDQPQHF. CDR3 bases: TGTGCCAGCAGCTTAGCAGGGGGCGATCAGCCCCAGCATTTT.

The sample holds a few counts of this clone. The V gene is TRBV6-1, the J gene TRBJ1-1, with D possibly TRBD1 on 5 matching bases. Trimming pared 7 bases from V and 10 bases from J, leaving 13 bases between. Germline V CDR1 and CDR2: MNHNS, SASEGT. The CDR3 contains 11 residues. The CDR3 protein is CASIKSGGAFF. Written as DNA, the CDR3 is TGTGCCAGCATAAAATCCGGGGGAGCTTTCTTT.

The V call is TRBV27, the J call TRBJ2-5; the match to TRBD1 covers 11 bases. The end of the DNA aligns better with TRBJ2-7, so the J call may be wrong. The CDR3 length is 15 residues. Per germline, CDR1 MNHEY and CDR2 SMNVEV (reference sequence). As DNA, the CDR3 is TGTGCCAGCAGTTTAGGGGGACAGGGGGTGGGCGAGCAGTACTTC. Amino acid sequence: CASSLGGQGVGEQYF.

This chain joins TRBV28 and TRBJ2-7; D may be TRBD1 (5 bases). Trimming pared 5 bases from V and 4 bases from J, leaving 9 bases between. Germline V CDR1 and CDR2: MDHEN, SYDVKM. The CDR3 extends over 12 amino acids. In nucleotides, the CDR3 is TGTGCCAGCAGTACCCAGGGTTACGAGCAGTACTTC. It is translated as CASSTQGYEQYF. The full variable domain, its missing parts supplied by reference TRBV28 and TRBJ2-7, is DVKVTQSSRYLVKRTGEKVFLECVQDMDHENMFWYRQDPGLGLRLIYFSYDVKMKEKGDIPEGYSVSREKKERFSLILESASTNQTSMYLCASSTQGYEQYFGPGTRLTVT.

The CDR3, as DNA: TGTGCCAGCAGCTTAGGGGTGGGCGGGAATTCACCCCTCCACTTT. It specifies CASSLGVGGNSPLHF. This chain connects TRBV11-2 to TRBJ1-6; D gene unclear. Per germline, CDR1 SGHAT and CDR2 FQNNGV. The V gene lost 1 base and the J gene lost 7 bases, with 11 bases spanning the gap. CDR3 length: 15 residues.

In its sample, this clone is medium-sized. The rearrangement uses TRBV6-6 and TRBJ1-5; TRBD1 agrees at 10 bases. V was pared by 6 bases and J by 1 base, with 6 bases of the junction left unmatched. The length of the CDR3 is 16 residues. Germline values: CDR1 MNHNY, CDR2 SVGAGI (reference sequence). CDR3 coding DNA: TGTGCCAGCAGGGACAGGGGGTCAGGAAGCAATCAGCCCCAGCATTTT. It specifies CASRDRGSGSNQPQHF.